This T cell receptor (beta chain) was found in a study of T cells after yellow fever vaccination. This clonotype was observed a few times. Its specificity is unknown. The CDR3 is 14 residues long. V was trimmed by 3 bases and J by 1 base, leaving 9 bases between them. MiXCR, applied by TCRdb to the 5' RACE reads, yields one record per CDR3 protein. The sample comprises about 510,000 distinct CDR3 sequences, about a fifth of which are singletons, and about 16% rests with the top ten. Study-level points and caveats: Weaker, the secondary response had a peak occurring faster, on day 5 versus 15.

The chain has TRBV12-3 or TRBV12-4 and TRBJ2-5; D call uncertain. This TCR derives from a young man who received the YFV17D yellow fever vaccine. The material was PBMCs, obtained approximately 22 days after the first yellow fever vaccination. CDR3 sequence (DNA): TGTGCCAGCAGTTTTTTGGGCGCCCAAGAGACCCAGTACTTC. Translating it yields CASSFLGAQETQYF.